This entry lists 29 T cell receptor beta chains sequenced from one sample in a study of T-cell reconstitution after alpha-beta-depleted transplantation in children. The library targeted TCRbeta and was prepared with unique molecular identifiers. TCRdb processed the PCR reads anew with MiXCR; each CDR3 protein has one entry. This table has under 750,000 distinct CDR3 sequences, more than 20% appearing once. The material was PBMCs, mostly from graft donor cells, obtained 360 days after TCRalphabeta/CD19-depleted stem cell transplant. The receptors originated from a boy younger than two who had a stem cell transplant for acute myeloid leukemia, so the T cells may come from the graft donor.

This clonotype was seen a handful of times. V is TRBV7-9 and J is TRBJ1-6, with 7 bases matching TRBD1. The CDR3 totals 14 residues. CDR1 is SEHNR and CDR2 is FQNEAQ in the germline V gene (reference sequence). J lost 6 bases, V lost 8 bases, and 7 bases had no gene match. The DNA of the CDR3 is TGTGCCAGCGGACGACAGGGCGCTAATTCACCCCTCCACTTT. It encodes CASGRQGANSPLHF.

This clonotype was counted many times. The genes are TRBV20-1 and TRBJ1-2, with D hard to call. The germline gives CDR1 DFQATT, CDR2 SNEGSKA (reference sequence). V lost 5 bases and J lost 2, with 9 bases in between. The CDR3 runs 12 residues. The CDR3 loop is CSAPRGNYGYTF. The DNA of the CDR3 is TGCAGTGCTCCCCGGGGAAACTATGGCTACACCTTC.

The sample holds a few counts of this clonotype. J is TRBJ2-1 and V is TRBV20-1; TRBD1 is a possible D gene (6 bases). Trimming removed 5 bases at V and 2 bases at J, with 13 bases between. CDR1 DFQATT and CDR2 SNEGSKA come from the germline V gene (reference sequence). CDR3 length: 14 residues. CDR3 DNA: TGCAGTGCTCCAGGGGCGGTCACCTACAATGAGCAGTTCTTC. This encodes CSAPGAVTYNEQFF.

The sample holds a few counts of this clonotype. This chain connects TRBV20-1 to TRBJ2-4, with D unclear. V gave up 1 base and J gave up 5 bases, with 15 bases separating them. Germline values: CDR1 DFQATT, CDR2 SNEGSKA (reference sequence). The CDR3 covers 15 residues. The CDR3: CSARAFRGVQNIQYF. For the CDR3, the DNA is TGCAGTGCTAGAGCCTTCCGAGGTGTCCAAAACATTCAGTACTTC.

The rearrangement uses TRBV13 and TRBJ1-4, with D unresolved. This CDR3 is built from 17 residues. CDR1 is PRHDT and CDR2 is FYEKMQ in the germline V gene (reference sequence). Trimming removed 3 bases from V and 0 bases from J, with 14 bases in between. The CDR3 sequence: CASSFGRAHATNEKLFF. The CDR3 bases are TGTGCCAGCAGCTTTGGTAGGGCCCACGCAACTAATGAAAAACTGTTTTTT.

In this sample, this clonotype turned up many times. The chain combines TRBV20-1 with TRBJ1-6; maybe TRBD1 (6 bases). V lost 0 bases, J lost 4 bases, and 10 bases lay in between. The length of the CDR3 is 15 residues. CDR1 and CDR2 (germline): DFQATT, SNEGSKA (reference sequence). CDR3 residues: CSARETGQYNSPLHF. CDR3 nucleotides: TGCAGTGCTAGAGAGACGGGACAATATAATTCACCCCTCCACTTT.

This clonotype was picked up a small number of times. J is TRBJ2-1 and V is TRBV20-1; possible D gene TRBD2, 6 bases. The CDR3 totals 17 residues. The germline V gene has CDR1 DFQATT and CDR2 SNEGSKA (reference sequence). V lost 1 base to trimming and J lost 3 bases, with 19 bases between them. The CDR3 loop is CSARALLSGTFYNEQFF. In DNA, the CDR3 is TGCAGTGCTAGAGCCCTCCTTTCCGGGACTTTCTACAATGAGCAGTTCTTC.

The V and J genes are TRBV5-1 and TRBJ2-1; D not resolved. The V end was cut by 0 bases, the J end by 4 bases, with 14 bases between. Germline V gene sequence: CDR1 SGHRS, CDR2 YFSETQ. The CDR3 length is 16 residues. As DNA, the CDR3 is TGCGCCAGCAGCTTGGCCCCCCACCAAGGGTACAATGAGCAGTTCTTC. Translating it yields CASSLAPHQGYNEQFF.

In its sample, this clonotype was seen a few times. This rearrangement joins TRBV29-1 to TRBJ2-1, with 8 bases matching TRBD2. Germline assignment: CDR1 SQVTM and CDR2 ANQGSEA. The length of the CDR3 is 13 residues. V shed 6 bases and J 1 base; nucleotides not matched to a gene: 2. CDR3 loop: CSVIAGSYNEQFF. The CDR3 DNA reads as TGCAGCGTCATAGCGGGGTCCTACAATGAGCAGTTCTTC.

This rearrangement joins TRBV20-1 to TRBJ2-1, with a possible D match to TRBD1 (6 bases). Germline V gene sequence: CDR1 DFQATT, CDR2 SNEGSKA (reference sequence). V was shortened by 5 bases and J by 0 bases, with 17 bases between the two germline ends. The CDR3 extends over 16 amino acids. The chain's CDR3 is CSAATQEGGSYNEQFF. DNA for the CDR3: TGCAGTGCTGCAACGCAAGAAGGGGGCTCCTACAATGAGCAGTTCTTC.

The chain has TRBV5-1 and TRBJ2-1, with 8 positions matching TRBD1. Germline V gives CDR1 SGHRS, CDR2 YFSETQ. V was clipped by 5 bases and J by 5 bases; unmatched bases: 3. CDR3 length: 13 amino acids. The CDR3, as DNA: TGCGCCAGCAGGGGACAGGCGGACAATGAGCAGTTCTTC. As protein: CASRGQADNEQFF.

V is TRBV4-2 and J is TRBJ2-4, with D perhaps matching TRBD2 (6 bases). V lost 0 bases and J lost 0, with 9 bases in between. The CDR3 runs 16 residues. Germline CDR1 is LGHNA and CDR2 is YNFKEQ. CDR3 amino acids: CASSQEEGLAKNIQYF. CDR3 bases: TGTGCCAGCAGCCAAGAGGAGGGACTAGCCAAAAACATTCAGTACTTC.

V usage is TRBV28 and J usage is TRBJ2-1; a weak D match, TRBD2 (5 bases). V was trimmed by 1 base and J by 5 bases, leaving 21 bases between them. The CDR3 is made up of 18 amino acids. CDR1 and CDR2 from the germline V gene are MDHEN and SYDVKM. CDR3 nucleotide sequence: TGTGCCAGCAGTTTATCGCTCGATACGGCGGGCGAAAACAATGAGCAGTTCTTC. Its protein product is CASSLSLDTAGENNEQFF.

There are a few counts of this clonotype. This rearrangement joins TRBV20-1 to TRBJ1-6; no reliable D call. Germline loops: CDR1 DFQATT, CDR2 SNEGSKA (reference sequence). CDR3 length: 13 amino acids. V lost 6 bases and J lost 7, with 13 bases in between. The CDR3 region has the DNA TGCAGTGCAGGATTCGGGTTGAATTCACCCCTCCACTTT. It encodes CSAGFGLNSPLHF.

Many counts were recorded for this clonotype. The gene calls are TRBV5-1 and TRBJ2-3, with 9 nucleotides matching TRBD1. V dropped 4 bases and J dropped 2; count of bases not matched to a gene: 8. Germline V CDR1 and CDR2: SGHRS, YFSETQ. This CDR3 spans 16 amino acids. CDR3: CASSLGQGTFTDTQYF. In nucleotides, the CDR3 is TGCGCCAGCAGCCTGGGACAGGGAACTTTCACAGATACGCAGTATTTT. Complete variable domain (other parts from reference TRBV5-1 and TRBJ2-3): KAGVTQTPRYLIKTRGQQVTLSCSPISGHRSVSWYQQTPGQGLQFLFEYFSETQRNKGNFPGRFSGRQFSNSRSEMNVSTLELGDSALYLCASSLGQGTFTDTQYFGPGTRLTVL.

This clonotype was counted between two and nine times. This sequence joins TRBV6-1 and TRBJ2-7, with 8 bases matching TRBD1. The ends lost 5 bases at V and 1 base at J; junction bases unmatched: 7. Germline CDR1 and CDR2: MNHNS and SASEGT. The CDR3 totals 15 residues. The CDR3 nucleotides read TGTGCCAGCAGTCCCCGGACAGGGCAATCCTACGAGCAGTACGTC. Translated: CASSPRTGQSYEQYV.

This sequence joins TRBV6-1 and TRBJ2-5, with 9 bases lining up with TRBD2. CDR1 MNHNS and CDR2 SASEGT come from the germline V gene. Trimming removed 9 bases from V and 7 bases from J; junction bases left unmatched: 15. This CDR3 is built from 15 residues. CDR3 protein: CASHQRGAPMGTQYF. The CDR3 DNA reads as TGTGCCAGTCACCAGCGGGGGGCTCCGATGGGGACCCAGTACTTC.

This clonotype was counted many times. The chain carries TRBV12-3 or TRBV12-4 and TRBJ1-2; D not resolved. The CDR3 sequence is 13 residues long. V was shortened by 3 bases and J by 3 bases, with 8 bases between the two germline ends. CDR3 loop: CASSFTGYYGYTF. Written as DNA, the CDR3 is TGTGCCAGCAGTTTCACGGGATACTATGGCTACACCTTC.

This clonotype appeared once. The V and J genes are TRBV7-9 and TRBJ2-7; maybe TRBD1 (5 bases). The V gene's germline CDR1 is SEHNR and CDR2 FQNEAQ (reference sequence). The ends were cut back, 3 bases at V and 3 bases at J, with 9 bases in the middle. The CDR3 loop spans 13 amino acids. The CDR3 nucleotides read TGTGCCAGCAGCTTCCCAGGGTACTACGAGCAGTACTTC. As protein: CASSFPGYYEQYF.

This clonotype was seen more than once but under ten times. This chain uses TRBV20-1 with TRBJ2-5; D tentatively fits TRBD1 or TRBD2 (6 bases each). CDR3 size: 15 residues. Looked up from germline, CDR1 is DFQATT and CDR2 is SNEGSKA (reference sequence). V was cut by 0 bases and J by 9 bases, with 20 bases left in between. The CDR3: CSARDQGGRPTAQYF. Here the CDR3 DNA reads TGCAGTGCTAGAGATCAAGGGGGGCGGCCCACGGCCCAGTACTTC.

This clonotype has a handful of counts. V and J are TRBV20-1 and TRBJ1-3, with D possibly being TRBD1 (5 bases). Germline values: CDR1 DFQATT, CDR2 SNEGSKA (reference sequence). The CDR3 spans 13 residues. Trimming cost V 6 bases and J 4 bases, with 13 bases left between them. The DNA for the CDR3 is TGCAGTGCCCCTGGCAGGGCCGGAAACACCATATATTTT. Translation gives CSAPGRAGNTIYF.

This clonotype appeared many times. The chain carries TRBV29-1 and TRBJ1-5, with D perhaps TRBD1 (5 bases). V was trimmed by 5 bases and J by 7 bases, leaving 15 bases between them. The CDR3 is 13 amino acids. In germline, CDR1 is SQVTM, CDR2 ANQGSEA. The CDR3 loop is CSVSSGKGQPQHF. The CDR3 coding sequence is TGCAGCGTTTCTTCAGGGAAGGGACAGCCCCAGCATTTT. The full variable domain, with the rest looked up from reference TRBV29-1 and TRBJ1-5, is SAVISQKPSRDICQRGTSLTIQCQVDSQVTMMFWYRQQPGQSLTLIATANQGSEATYESGFVIDKFPISRPNLTFSTLTVSNMSPEDSSIYLCSVSSGKGQPQHFGDGTRLSIL.

This rearrangement joins TRBV11-2 to TRBJ1-2; D not resolved. Deletions cut 4 bases from V and 0 bases from J, with 12 bases between. The CDR3 contains 15 residues. The germline V gene has CDR1 SGHAT and CDR2 FQNNGV. This chain's CDR3 is CASSSGSAPNYGYTF. For the CDR3, the DNA is TGTGCCAGCAGCTCGGGGTCAGCACCTAACTATGGCTACACCTTC.

This clonotype came up a few times. The chain has TRBV6-5 and TRBJ1-1, with D possibly matching TRBD1 (5 bases). V shed 4 bases and J shed 5 bases, with 11 bases lying between them. The CDR3 loop spans 13 amino acids. The germline CDR1 and CDR2 sequences are MNHEY and SVGAGI. In DNA, the CDR3 is TGTGCCAGCAGTTTCGCGGGGGGGACTGAAGCTTTCTTT. It specifies CASSFAGGTEAFF.

The rearrangement uses TRBV28 and TRBJ2-1, with 7 bases fitting TRBD1. Per germline, CDR1 MDHEN and CDR2 SYDVKM. The junction had 8 bases not matched to a gene; V was cut back by 5 bases and J by 4 bases. The CDR3 spans 15 residues. In nucleotides, the CDR3 is TGTGCCAGCAGTCACGCCGGGACAGTATACAATGAGCAGTTCTTC. Protein product: CASSHAGTVYNEQFF.

The chain is built from TRBV6-1 and TRBJ2-1; D ambiguous. Germline assignment: CDR1 MNHNS and CDR2 SASEGT. V lost 3 bases, J lost 10 bases, and 10 bases lay in between. CDR3 length equals 12 residues. The CDR3 sequence: CASSDGWQEQFF. The DNA of the CDR3 is TGTGCCAGCAGTGACGGGTGGCAGGAGCAGTTCTTC.

This clonotype appeared many times. This chain links TRBV28 with TRBJ2-1; 7 nucleotides align to TRBD2. V shed 3 bases and J 0 bases; nucleotides not matched to a gene: 2. Germline values: CDR1 MDHEN, CDR2 SYDVKM. The CDR3 has 15 amino acids. The CDR3 loop is CASSFGGGSYNEQFF. DNA for the CDR3: TGTGCCAGCAGTTTTGGGGGGGGCTCCTACAATGAGCAGTTCTTC.

This clonotype was observed many times. The chain couples TRBV6-2 or TRBV6-3 to TRBJ2-1, with D hard to call. Trimming took off 5 bases at V and 6 bases at J, with 8 bases between the two ends. Germline CDR1 reads MNHEY; CDR2 reads SVGEGT. CDR3 length equals 12 residues. CDR3 nucleotide sequence: TGTGCCAGCAGTCCCCCCAGCAATGAGCAGTTCTTC. This gives the protein CASSPPSNEQFF.

The V and J genes are TRBV10-2 and TRBJ2-7; possible D gene TRBD1, 6 bases. The V gene's germline CDR1 is WSHSY and CDR2 SAAADI. V lost 2 bases to trimming and J lost 5 bases, with 13 bases between them. This CDR3 has 14 residues. Written as DNA, the CDR3 is TGCGCCAGCAGTGAGAGCGACAGGCCCGACGAGCAGTACGTC. This translates into CASSESDRPDEQYV.